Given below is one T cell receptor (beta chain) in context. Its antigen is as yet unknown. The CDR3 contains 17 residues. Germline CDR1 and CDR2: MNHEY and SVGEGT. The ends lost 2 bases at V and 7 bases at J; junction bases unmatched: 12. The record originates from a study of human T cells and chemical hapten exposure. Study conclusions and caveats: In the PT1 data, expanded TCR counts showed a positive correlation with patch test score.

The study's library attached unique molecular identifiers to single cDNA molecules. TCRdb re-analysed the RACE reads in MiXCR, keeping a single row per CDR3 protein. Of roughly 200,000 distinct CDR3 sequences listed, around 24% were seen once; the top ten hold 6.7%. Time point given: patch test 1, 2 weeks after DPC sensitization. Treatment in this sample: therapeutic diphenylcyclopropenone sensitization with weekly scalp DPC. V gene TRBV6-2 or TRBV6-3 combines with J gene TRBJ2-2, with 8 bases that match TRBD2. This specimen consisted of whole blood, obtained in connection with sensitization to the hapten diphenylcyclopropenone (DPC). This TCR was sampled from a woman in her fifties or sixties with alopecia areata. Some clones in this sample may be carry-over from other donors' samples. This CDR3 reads CASSYLRTSPQGGELFF. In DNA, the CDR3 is TGTGCCAGCAGTTACCTGCGGACTAGCCCGCAGGGCGGGGAGCTGTTTTTT.